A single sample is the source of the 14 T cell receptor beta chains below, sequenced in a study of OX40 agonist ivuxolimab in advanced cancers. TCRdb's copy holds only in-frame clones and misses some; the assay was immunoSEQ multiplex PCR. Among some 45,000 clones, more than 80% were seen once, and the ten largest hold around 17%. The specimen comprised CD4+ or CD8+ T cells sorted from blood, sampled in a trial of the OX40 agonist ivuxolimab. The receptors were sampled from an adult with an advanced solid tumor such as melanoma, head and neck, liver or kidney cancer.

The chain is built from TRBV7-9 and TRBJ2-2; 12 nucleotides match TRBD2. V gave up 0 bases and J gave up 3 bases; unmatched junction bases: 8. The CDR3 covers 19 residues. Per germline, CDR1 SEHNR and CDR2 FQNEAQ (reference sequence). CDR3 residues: CASSLADGLAGFDTGELFF. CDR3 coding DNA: TGTGCCAGCAGCTTAGCGGACGGACTAGCGGGATTCGACACCGGGGAGCTGTTTTTT.

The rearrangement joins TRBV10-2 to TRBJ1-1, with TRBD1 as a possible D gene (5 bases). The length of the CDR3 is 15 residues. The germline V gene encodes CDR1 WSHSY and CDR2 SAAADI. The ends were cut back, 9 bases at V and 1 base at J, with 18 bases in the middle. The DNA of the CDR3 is TGCGCCAGTTCCGCATTAAGGGACGGGAACACTGAAGCTTTCTTT. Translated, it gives CASSALRDGNTEAFF.

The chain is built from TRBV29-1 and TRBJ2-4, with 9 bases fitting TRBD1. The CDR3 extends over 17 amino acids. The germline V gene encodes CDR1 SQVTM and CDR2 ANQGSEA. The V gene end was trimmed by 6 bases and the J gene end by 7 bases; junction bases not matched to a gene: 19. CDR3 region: CSVPGDRERDGRNIQYF. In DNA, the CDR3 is TGCAGCGTCCCAGGGGACAGGGAAAGAGATGGGCGGAACATTCAGTACTTC.

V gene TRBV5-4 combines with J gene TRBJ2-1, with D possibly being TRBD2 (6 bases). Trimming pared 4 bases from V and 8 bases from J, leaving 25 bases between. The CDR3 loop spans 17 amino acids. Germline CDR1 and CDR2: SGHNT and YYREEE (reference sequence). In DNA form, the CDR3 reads TGTGCCAGCAGCCCGGAGACTAGTAAGGGAATTATGGATGAGCAGTTCTTC. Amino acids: CASSPETSKGIMDEQFF.

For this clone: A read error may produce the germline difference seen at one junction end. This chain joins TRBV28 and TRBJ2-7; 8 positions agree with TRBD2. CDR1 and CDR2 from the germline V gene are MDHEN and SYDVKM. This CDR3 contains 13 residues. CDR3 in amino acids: CAGSPGTSYEQYF. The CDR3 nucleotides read TGTGCCGGCAGTCCCGGGACTAGCTACGAGCAGTACTTC.

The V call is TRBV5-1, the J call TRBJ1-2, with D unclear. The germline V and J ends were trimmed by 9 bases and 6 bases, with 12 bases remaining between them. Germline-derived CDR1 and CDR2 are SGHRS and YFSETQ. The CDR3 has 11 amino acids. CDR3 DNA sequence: TGCGCCACCCGTATAAAGGATGGCTACACCTTC. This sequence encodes CATRIKDGYTF.

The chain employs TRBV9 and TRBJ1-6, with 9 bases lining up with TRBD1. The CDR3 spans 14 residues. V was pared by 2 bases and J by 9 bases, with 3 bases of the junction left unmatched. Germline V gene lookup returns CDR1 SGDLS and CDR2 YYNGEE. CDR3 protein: CASSVTGGTSPLHF. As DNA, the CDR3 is TGTGCCAGCAGCGTGACAGGGGGTACTTCACCCCTCCACTTT.

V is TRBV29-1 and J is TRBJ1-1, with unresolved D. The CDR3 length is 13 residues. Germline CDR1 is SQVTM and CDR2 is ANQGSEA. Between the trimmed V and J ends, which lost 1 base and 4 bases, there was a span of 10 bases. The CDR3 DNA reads TGCAGCGTTGAAGGGGAGAGGATCACTGAAGCTTTCTTT. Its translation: CSVEGERITEAFF. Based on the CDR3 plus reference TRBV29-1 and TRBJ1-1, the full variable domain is SAVISQKPSRDICQRGTSLTIQCQVDSQVTMMFWYRQQPGQSLTLIATANQGSEATYESGFVIDKFPISRPNLTFSTLTVSNMSPEDSSIYLCSVEGERITEAFFGQGTRLTVV.

As DNA, the CDR3 is TGTGCCAGCAGCGGGGGACAGGGGGCCACCTACGAGCAGTACTTC. Translating it yields CASSGGQGATYEQYF. The chain recombines TRBV9 with TRBJ2-7, with 12 nucleotides matching TRBD1. Unmatched junction bases numbered 3, after V lost 3 bases and J lost 2 bases. The CDR3 has 15 amino acids. Germline CDR1 is SGDLS and CDR2 is YYNGEE.

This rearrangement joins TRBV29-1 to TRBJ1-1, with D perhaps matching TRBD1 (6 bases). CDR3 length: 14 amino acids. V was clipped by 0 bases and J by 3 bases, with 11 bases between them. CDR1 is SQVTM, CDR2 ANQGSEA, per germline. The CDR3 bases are TGCAGCGTTGAAGATCCGGGGACACACACTGAAGCTTTCTTT. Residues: CSVEDPGTHTEAFF. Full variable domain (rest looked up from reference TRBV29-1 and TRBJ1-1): SAVISQKPSRDICQRGTSLTIQCQVDSQVTMMFWYRQQPGQSLTLIATANQGSEATYESGFVIDKFPISRPNLTFSTLTVSNMSPEDSSIYLCSVEDPGTHTEAFFGQGTRLTVV.

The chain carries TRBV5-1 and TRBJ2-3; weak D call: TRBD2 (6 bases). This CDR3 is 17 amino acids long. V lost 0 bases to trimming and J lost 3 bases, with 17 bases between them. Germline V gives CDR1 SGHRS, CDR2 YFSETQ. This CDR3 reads CASSLGGTSRGTDTQYF. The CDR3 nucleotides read TGCGCCAGCAGCTTGGGAGGGACTTCCCGGGGGACAGATACGCAGTATTTT. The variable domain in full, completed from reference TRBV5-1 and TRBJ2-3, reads KAGVTQTPRYLIKTRGQQVTLSCSPISGHRSVSWYQQTPGQGLQFLFEYFSETQRNKGNFPGRFSGRQFSNSRSEMNVSTLELGDSALYLCASSLGGTSRGTDTQYFGPGTRLTVL.

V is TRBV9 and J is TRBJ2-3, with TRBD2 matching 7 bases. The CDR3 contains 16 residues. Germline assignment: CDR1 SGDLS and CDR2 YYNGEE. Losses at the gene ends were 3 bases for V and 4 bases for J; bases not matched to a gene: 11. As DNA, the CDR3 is TGTGCCAGCAGCGCCCGACTAGCAGCTCGAGCAGATACGCAGTATTTT. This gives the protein CASSARLAARADTQYF.

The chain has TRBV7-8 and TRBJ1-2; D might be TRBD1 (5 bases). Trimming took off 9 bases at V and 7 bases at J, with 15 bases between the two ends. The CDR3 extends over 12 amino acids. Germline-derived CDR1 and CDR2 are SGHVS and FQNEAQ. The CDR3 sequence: CASRPGSGGYTF. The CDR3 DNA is TGTGCCAGTCGACCAGGGAGTGGTGGCTACACCTTC.

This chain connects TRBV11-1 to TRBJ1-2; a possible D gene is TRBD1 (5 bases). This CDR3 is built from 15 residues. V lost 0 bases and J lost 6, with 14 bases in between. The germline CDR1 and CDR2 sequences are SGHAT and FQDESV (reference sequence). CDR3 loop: CASSLAGGAPDGYTF. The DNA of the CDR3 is TGTGCCAGCAGCTTAGCTGGCGGGGCCCCGGATGGCTACACCTTC.